This T cell receptor beta chain was profiled in a study of regulatory T cells in long-lasting Graves disease. A remark on this clonotype: This may be a read error: a much more frequent sequence differs by one nucleotide.

Time point of the sample: newly diagnosed GD, antithyroid drugs for less than 3 months. RNA from PBMCs was the source of the TCR library. The V and J ends lost 6 bases and 9 bases, in that order; junction bases with no gene match: 12. Germline V lookup: CDR1 MNHNS, CDR2 SASEGT. This CDR3 spans 15 amino acids. Arm-PCR of CDR3 regions with iRepertoire HTBI primers generated TCR beta libraries. MiXCR, run by TCRdb on the multiplex PCR reads, gives a single entry per CDR3 protein. The data contain approximately 350,000 distinct CDR3 sequences, over 15% of them seen just once; the ten biggest clones take up 25% to 30%. Separately, the same data were catalogued under a study of T cells in Graves' hyperthyroidism and ophthalmopathy.

This TCR came from a middle-aged man with Graves disease. The chain uses TRBV6-1 and TRBJ1-5, with 9 nucleotides matching TRBD1. This specimen was peripheral blood mononuclear cells (PBMCs), taken at new diagnosis, from a patient treated with antithyroid drugs. The CDR3: CASRHGQGFGRPQHF. The DNA of the CDR3 is TGTGCCAGCAGACACGGACAGGGGTTCGGTCGGCCCCAGCATTTT.